The 32 T cell receptor beta chains given below trace back to one sample, sequenced in a study of blood T cell repertoires in COVID-19. The assay was immunoSEQ multiplex PCR, and TCRdb's table has in-frame clones only and misses some. The table lists 490,000 or so clones, roughly nine tenths of them singletons, with roughly 8% in the top ten. Material: PBMCs or T cells enriched from blood (not recorded which). These receptors were obtained from a woman aged 60-70 years who had recovered from COVID-19.

The CDR3 loop is CASSLAGTENQPQHF. The CDR3 bases are TGCGCCAGCAGCTTAGCCGGGACAGAAAATCAGCCCCAGCATTTT. The V call is TRBV5-1, the J call TRBJ1-5; 7 nucleotides agree with TRBD1. J lost 4 bases, V lost 2 bases, and 6 bases had no gene match. From germline, CDR1 is SGHRS and CDR2 YFSETQ. The CDR3 sequence is 15 residues long.

The genes are TRBV5-1 and TRBJ2-1, with 8 nucleotides matching TRBD1. CDR3 length: 14 residues. From germline, CDR1 is SGHRS and CDR2 YFSETQ. With V trimmed by 4 bases and J by 9 bases, 9 bases remained unmatched. The CDR3 loop reads CASSADRGRGEQFF. CDR3 DNA sequence: TGCGCCAGCAGCGCCGACAGGGGACGGGGTGAGCAGTTCTTC.

The chain carries TRBV24-1 and TRBJ2-4; maybe TRBD1 (5 bases). The CDR3 consists of 17 residues. Deletions cut 2 bases from V and 0 bases from J, with 13 bases between. CDR1 and CDR2 (germline): KGHDR, SFDVKD. CDR3 nucleotides: TGTGCCACCAGTGATTCCCAGGGCGGAGTAGCCAAAAACATTCAGTACTTC. Its protein product is CATSDSQGGVAKNIQYF.

This clone has just a few counts. The rearrangement links TRBV14 to TRBJ1-2; D is perhaps TRBD1 (6 bases). Germline loops: CDR1 SGHDN, CDR2 FVKESK. V shed 3 bases and J shed 2 bases, with 13 bases lying between them. This CDR3 is built from 15 residues. The CDR3 bases are TGTGCCAGCAGCCAGTACACAGGGAAAAACTATGGCTACACCTTC. Translation: CASSQYTGKNYGYTF.

The chain joins TRBV3-1 (or the pseudogene TRBV3-2) to TRBJ1-6; 7 positions match TRBD1. Looked up from germline, CDR1 is LGHDT and CDR2 is YNNKEL (reference sequence). V was clipped by 3 bases and J by 7 bases; unmatched bases: 9. This CDR3 has 16 residues. DNA of the CDR3: TGTGCCAGCAGCCAGCAGACAGGGCCGGGGAATTCACCCCTCCACTTT. This sequence encodes CASSQQTGPGNSPLHF.

The chain links TRBV2 to TRBJ2-1, with 9 bases matching TRBD1. Germline values: CDR1 SNHLY, CDR2 FYNNEI. The V segment lost 5 bases and the J segment 6 bases; nucleotides outside the gene matches: 8. The CDR3 runs 15 residues. As DNA, the CDR3 is TGTGCCAGCAGTACCGGGACAGGGTTAGGCAATGAGCAGTTCTTC. This sequence encodes CASSTGTGLGNEQFF.

The chain links TRBV19 to TRBJ1-5; D is undetermined. Trimming stripped 5 bases from V and 7 bases from J, with 12 bases between. The CDR3 is made up of 13 amino acids. CDR1 is LNHDA and CDR2 is SQIVND in the germline V gene (reference sequence). The CDR3 region has the DNA TGTGCCAGTAGTTCCGACATAGTCCAGCCCCAGCATTTT. This translates into CASSSDIVQPQHF. Using reference TRBV19 and TRBJ1-5 for the parts outside the CDR3, the full variable domain is DGGITQSPKYLFRKEGQNVTLSCEQNLNHDAMYWYRQDPGQGLRLIYYSQIVNDFQKGDIAEGYSVSREKKESFPLTVTSAQKNPTAFYLCASSSDIVQPQHFGDGTRLSIL.

In regard to this clone: The junction does not match germline at one end; this may be a read error. This rearrangement joins TRBV7-7 to TRBJ2-1, with a weak D call TRBD2 (5 bases). The CDR3 covers 15 residues. CDR1 and CDR2 (germline): SSHAT, FNYEAQ (reference sequence). The CDR3 DNA reads TGTGCTAGCAGCTTAGCGTTCACAGCTTACAATGAGCAGTTCTTC. This gives the protein CASSLAFTAYNEQFF.

The table lists this clone with a few counts. This rearrangement joins TRBV7-9 to TRBJ2-7; 7 nucleotides line up with TRBD1. Per the germline V gene, CDR1 is SEHNR and CDR2 is FQNEAQ (reference sequence). CDR3 length: 12 residues. The ends lost 3 bases at V and 5 bases at J; junction bases unmatched: 1. In DNA form, the CDR3 reads TGTGCCAGCAGCTTCACAGGGGACGAGCAGTACTTC. Translating it yields CASSFTGDEQYF.

The chain has TRBV12-3 or TRBV12-4 and TRBJ1-4, with TRBD1 identical over 8 bases. Losses at the gene ends were 8 bases for V and 13 bases for J; bases not matched to a gene: 12. This CDR3 comprises 13 residues. The CDR3 here is CASRISGQGRLFF. The CDR3 nucleotides are TGTGCCAGCCGAATCTCCGGACAGGGAAGACTGTTTTTT.

Regarding this clone: The sample holds other DNA sequences that translate to the same CDR3. This chain joins TRBV5-5 and TRBJ1-3, with no clear D. Germline CDR1 is SGHKS and CDR2 is YYEKEE (reference sequence). This CDR3 has 14 amino acids. V was cut by 4 bases and J by 0 bases, with 8 bases left in between. CDR3 sequence reads: CASSLGLSGNTIYF. The CDR3 DNA follows: TGTGCCAGCAGCCTCGGTCTCTCTGGAAACACCATATATTTT.

The V and J genes are TRBV19 and TRBJ1-4; D not resolved. The CDR3 consists of 15 residues. Trimming shortened V by 7 bases and J by 3 bases, and 15 bases separated the two germline ends. Germline CDR1 is LNHDA and CDR2 is SQIVND (reference sequence). CDR3 DNA sequence: TGTGCCAGTATTGGTATCGGGGAGGCTAATGAAAAACTGTTTTTT. It yields the protein CASIGIGEANEKLFF. Full variable domain (remainder filled in from reference TRBV19 and TRBJ1-4): DGGITQSPKYLFRKEGQNVTLSCEQNLNHDAMYWYRQDPGQGLRLIYYSQIVNDFQKGDIAEGYSVSREKKESFPLTVTSAQKNPTAFYLCASIGIGEANEKLFFGSGTQLSVL.

The chain recombines TRBV18 with TRBJ1-3; 7 bases are shared with TRBD1. The V gene's germline CDR1 is KGHSH and CDR2 LQKENI. The J segment lost 2 bases and the V segment lost 3 bases, leaving 4 bases of the junction unmatched. The CDR3 runs to 15 residues. This CDR3 is CASSPRTGAGNTIYF. CDR3 DNA: TGTGCCAGCTCACCCAGAACAGGGGCTGGAAACACCATATATTTT. Based on the CDR3 plus reference TRBV18 and TRBJ1-3, the full variable domain is NAGVMQNPRHLVRRRGQEARLRCSPMKGHSHVYWYRQLPEEGLKFMVYLQKENIIDESGMPKERFSAEFPKEGPSILRIQQVVRGDSAAYFCASSPRTGAGNTIYFGEGSWLTVV.

The CDR3 sequence is CASSIRPQGGTEAFF. The CDR3, as DNA: TGTGCCAGTAGTATACGGCCGCAGGGCGGCACTGAAGCTTTCTTT. V and J are TRBV19 and TRBJ1-1, with D perhaps matching TRBD1 (5 bases). Between the trimmed V and J ends, which lost 2 bases and 4 bases, there was a span of 14 bases. The CDR3 runs 15 residues. Germline V lookup: CDR1 LNHDA, CDR2 SQIVND (reference sequence).

The chain carries TRBV11-3 and TRBJ2-5, with D perhaps TRBD1 (6 bases). CDR1 is SGHNT and CDR2 is YENEEA in the germline V gene. This CDR3 is 13 amino acids long. With 5 bases removed from V and 5 bases from J, the gap between germline ends came to 12 bases. The CDR3 here is CASSVQGTETQYF. As DNA, the CDR3 is TGTGCCAGCAGCGTGCAGGGGACGGAGACCCAGTACTTC.

The CDR3: CASSSDFYNEQFF. The CDR3 DNA is TGTGCCAGCAGCTCGGACTTTTACAATGAGCAGTTCTTC. V is TRBV5-4 and J is TRBJ2-1; possible D gene TRBD2, 5 bases. The CDR3 is made up of 13 amino acids. Trimming shortened V by 3 bases and J by 4 bases, and 8 bases separated the two germline ends. The V gene's germline CDR1 is SGHNT and CDR2 YYREEE (reference sequence).

The gene calls are TRBV7-2 and TRBJ1-5, with a tentative D call TRBD1 (5 bases). This CDR3 is built from 13 residues. V lost 3 bases to trimming and J lost 7 bases, with 10 bases between them. The germline V gene has CDR1 SGHTA and CDR2 FQGNSA. The CDR3 reads CASSFQGGQPQHF. CDR3 sequence (DNA): TGTGCCAGCAGCTTTCAGGGTGGGCAGCCCCAGCATTTT.

The chain has TRBV6-5 and TRBJ1-3, with 8 bases matching TRBD1. Germline CDR1 is MNHEY and CDR2 is SVGAGI. The CDR3 has 13 amino acids. Losses at the gene ends were 7 bases for V and 4 bases for J; bases not matched to a gene: 3. The CDR3 protein is CASTRQGGNTIYF. The DNA for the CDR3 is TGTGCCAGCACCAGACAGGGGGGAAACACCATATATTTT.

CDR3 sequence (DNA): TGTGCCAGCAGTTCACCCGACAGGGGAATCGGGCCTCAGTTCTTC. Residues: CASSSPDRGIGPQFF. The chain uses TRBV6-5 and TRBJ2-1, with 8 bases lining up with TRBD1. CDR3 length: 15 residues. In germline, CDR1 is MNHEY, CDR2 SVGAGI. With V trimmed by 4 bases and J by 13 bases, 15 bases remained unmatched.

The chain has TRBV7-9 and TRBJ2-2; 7 positions agree with TRBD2. The CDR3 extends over 16 amino acids. V was pared by 5 bases and J by 6 bases, with 12 bases of the junction left unmatched. Germline values: CDR1 SEHNR, CDR2 FQNEAQ (reference sequence). The CDR3 DNA is TGTGCCAGCAGCGCGCGGGACTCACGGGGGGCCGGGGAGCTGTTTTTT. Encoded protein: CASSARDSRGAGELFF.

J is TRBJ2-1 and V is TRBV5-6; tentatively, D is TRBD1 (6 bases). With 4 bases removed from V and 0 bases from J, the gap between germline ends came to 17 bases. Germline V CDR1 and CDR2: SGHDT, YYEEEE. The CDR3 length is 17 residues. The CDR3 coding sequence is TGTGCCAGCAGCCCCCCCGGGACATATTACTCCTACAATGAGCAGTTCTTC. Translation: CASSPPGTYYSYNEQFF.

This sequence joins TRBV19 and TRBJ1-1, with D possibly being TRBD1 (6 bases). CDR1 and CDR2 from the germline V gene are LNHDA and SQIVND (reference sequence). The CDR3 spans 15 residues. Trimming stripped 5 bases from V and 0 bases from J, with 13 bases between. The CDR3 region is CASSLTGTMNTEAFF. CDR3 sequence (DNA): TGTGCCAGTAGTCTGACAGGAACTATGAACACTGAAGCTTTCTTT.

This clone has only one observation. J is TRBJ2-2 and V is TRBV2, with 10 bases that match TRBD2. With 5 bases clipped from V and 8 bases from J, the junction kept 17 bases outside the gene matches. The CDR3 covers 18 residues. Germline CDR1 SNHLY, CDR2 FYNNEI. CDR3 DNA sequence: TGTGCCAGCAGTTTCGAGCGGGGGGGCCGGGAGCCCGCTGGGGAGCTGTTTTTT. Amino acid sequence: CASSFERGGREPAGELFF.

V gene TRBV7-6 combines with J gene TRBJ2-7; 8 bases line up with TRBD1. CDR3 length: 15 residues. Germline V gene lookup returns CDR1 SGHVS and CDR2 FNYEAQ. After removal of 1 base from V and 5 bases from J, the junction contained 7 bases not matched to a gene. In nucleotides, the CDR3 is TGTGCCAGCAGCTTAGTATGGACAGGGAGAAACGAGCAGTACTTC. Its translation is CASSLVWTGRNEQYF.

V and J are TRBV20-1 and TRBJ2-1; 12 nucleotides agree with TRBD2. CDR1 is DFQATT and CDR2 is SNEGSKA in the germline V gene (reference sequence). V trimming: 3 bases; J trimming: 9 bases; junction bases outside the gene matches: 9. This CDR3 region has 15 residues. Here the CDR3 DNA reads TGCAGTGCTAGTCAGCCTAGCGGGGGGGCTGTTGAGCAGTTCTTC. The encoded protein is CSASQPSGGAVEQFF.

The rearrangement links TRBV5-4 to TRBJ1-2; TRBD1 matches at 8 bases. Per germline, CDR1 SGHNT and CDR2 YYREEE (reference sequence). The CDR3 contains 16 residues. The V segment lost 0 bases and the J segment 8 bases; nucleotides outside the gene matches: 12. CDR3 DNA sequence: TGTGCCAGCAGCTTGGCCGTGACAGGGGATTTTACGGGCTACACCTTC. It translates to CASSLAVTGDFTGYTF. Full variable domain (missing parts from reference TRBV5-4 and TRBJ1-2): ETGVTQSPTHLIKTRGQQVTLRCSSQSGHNTVSWYQQALGQGPQFIFQYYREEENGRGNFPPRFSGLQFPNYSSELNVNALELDDSALYLCASSLAVTGDFTGYTFGSGTRLTVV.

The genes are TRBV5-1 and TRBJ2-3; maybe TRBD1 (6 bases). In germline, CDR1 is SGHRS, CDR2 YFSETQ. V shed 0 bases and J shed 3 bases, with 14 bases lying between them. This CDR3 spans 16 amino acids. The CDR3 loop reads CASSLEGRGSTDTQYF. CDR3 sequence (DNA): TGCGCCAGCAGCTTGGAGGGCAGGGGATCGACAGATACGCAGTATTTT.

The chain recombines TRBV4-2 with TRBJ2-1; 9 nucleotides match TRBD2. The CDR3 totals 21 residues. Germline loops: CDR1 LGHNA, CDR2 YNFKEQ. Trimming removed 1 base from V and 1 base from J; junction bases left unmatched: 17. The CDR3 coding sequence is TGTGCCAGCAGCCAAGTGAGTAGCGGGGGCCGATATACAATATCCTACAATGAGCAGTTCTTC. Protein sequence: CASSQVSSGGRYTISYNEQFF.

The CDR3 spells CASSQLGGSGNTIYF. As DNA, the CDR3 is TGTGCCAGCAGCCAACTGGGGGGGTCTGGAAACACCATATATTTT. The rearrangement uses TRBV14 and TRBJ1-3, with D perhaps matching TRBD1 (5 bases). Germline CDR1 reads SGHDN; CDR2 reads FVKESK. This CDR3 has 15 amino acids. V was cut by 2 bases and J by 1 base, with 9 bases left in between. Looking up the rest from reference TRBV14 and TRBJ1-3 gives the full variable domain: EAGVTQFPSHSVIEKGQTVTLRCDPISGHDNLYWYRRVMGKEIKFLLHFVKESKQDESGMPNNRFLAERTGGTYSTLKVQPAELEDSGVYFCASSQLGGSGNTIYFGEGSWLTVV.

V and J are TRBV6-5 and TRBJ1-6; maybe TRBD1 (5 bases). Per germline, CDR1 MNHEY and CDR2 SVGAGI. This CDR3 has 12 residues. V lost 9 bases and J lost 9, with 12 bases in between. The CDR3 loop reads CARPGRSSPLHF. The CDR3 bases are TGTGCCAGGCCAGGGAGGAGTTCACCCCTCCACTTT.

The table lists this clone with a count of one. The rearrangement links TRBV3-1 (or the pseudogene TRBV3-2) to TRBJ2-3; TRBD1 aligns across 7 bases. The CDR3 sequence is 12 residues long. V shed 5 bases and J 5 bases; nucleotides not matched to a gene: 1. Looked up from germline, CDR1 is LGHDT and CDR2 is YNNKEL (reference sequence). The CDR3 nucleotides read TGTGCCAGCAGCGCAGGGGGAGATACGCAGTATTTT. This encodes CASSAGGDTQYF.

The chain employs TRBV6-5 and TRBJ2-2, with D possibly matching TRBD1 (5 bases). The CDR3 has 12 amino acids. Trimming cost V 4 bases and J 5 bases, with 5 bases left between them. The V gene's germline CDR1 is MNHEY and CDR2 SVGAGI. The CDR3 region is CASSSGTGELFF. The DNA of the CDR3 is TGTGCCAGCAGTTCAGGGACCGGGGAGCTGTTTTTT.